The 28 T cell receptor beta chains given below trace back to one sample, sequenced in a study of blood T cell repertoires in COVID-19 (dated by TCRdb to 2020 to 2022). The method behind the library was the immunoSEQ multiplex PCR assay. The source is immuneACCESS, and TCRdb retained only in-frame sequences with V and J called. Part of the clones is not carried over; for the studies checked, unresolved V genes explain less than half of this, and the remainder is unexplained. This sample has more than 300,000 clones in its table, and about 91% of those were observed once. Approximately 1.6% of the sample comes from the top ten. The source material was peripheral blood. These receptors all stem from a woman aged 30 to 39 with COVID-19, enrolled during active disease.

The rearrangement joins TRBV5-6 to TRBJ1-2; 9 bases agree with TRBD1. Per germline, CDR1 SGHDT and CDR2 YYEEEE. With V trimmed by 3 bases and J by 4 bases, 4 bases remained unmatched. The CDR3 totals 14 residues. CDR3 DNA sequence: TGTGCCAGCAGCTGGGGACAGGGAATCTATGGCTACACCTTC. This translates into CASSWGQGIYGYTF.

J is TRBJ2-3 and V is TRBV2; no reliable D call. The germline V gene encodes CDR1 SNHLY and CDR2 FYNNEI. The V end lost 6 bases, the J end lost 5 bases, and 6 bases lay between the germline ends. This CDR3 contains 11 residues. The CDR3 is CASRLEDTQYF. Written as DNA, the CDR3 is TGTGCCAGCAGGCTAGAAGATACGCAGTATTTT.

The chain has TRBV11-2 and TRBJ2-5; a possible D gene is TRBD1 (5 bases). Trimming left V 2 bases short and J 0 bases short, with 10 bases between. CDR3 size: 15 residues. CDR1 SGHAT and CDR2 FQNNGV come from the germline V gene. The CDR3 bases are TGTGCCAGCAGCTTAAGGGGAACGGACCAAGAGACCCAGTACTTC. Translation: CASSLRGTDQETQYF.

This chain links TRBV19 with TRBJ2-3; 7 bases agree with TRBD2. This CDR3 is 13 amino acids long. Germline CDR1 LNHDA, CDR2 SQIVND (reference sequence). V lost 6 bases, J lost 5 bases, and 5 bases stayed unmatched. The CDR3, as DNA: TGTGCCAGTAGGGAACCGGGGGGAGATACGCAGTATTTT. Its translation: CASREPGGDTQYF.

The chain is built from TRBV2 and TRBJ1-1; 9 positions agree with TRBD1. Trimming cost V 6 bases and J 3 bases; bases outside gene matches: 11. The germline gives CDR1 SNHLY, CDR2 FYNNEI. The CDR3 covers 16 residues. The CDR3 sequence: CASRKRTGVKDTEAFF. DNA of the CDR3: TGTGCCAGCAGGAAGAGGACAGGGGTAAAGGACACTGAAGCTTTCTTT.

The chain recombines TRBV14 with TRBJ1-2; 9 positions match TRBD1. CDR3 length equals 15 residues. Germline V gene lookup returns CDR1 SGHDN and CDR2 FVKESK. V was clipped by 1 base and J by 2 bases; unmatched bases: 2. The CDR3 nucleotides read TGTGCCAGCAGCCAAGCCGGGACAGGGAACTATGGCTACACCTTC. Translating it yields CASSQAGTGNYGYTF.

The chain uses TRBV23-1 and TRBJ2-5; possible D gene TRBD2, 5 bases. TRBV23-1 is identified as an open reading frame with a role that is uncertain. This CDR3 spans 13 amino acids. V gave up 4 bases and J gave up 4 bases, with 10 bases separating them. The CDR3 DNA follows: TGCGCCAGCAGTCCCACCGGAGGAGAGACCCAGTACTTC. Translation: CASSPTGGETQYF.

This rearrangement joins TRBV6-8 to TRBJ1-5; D perhaps matches TRBD1 (5 bases). The CDR3 length is 16 residues. Trimming cost V 0 bases and J 1 base, with 10 bases left between them. The germline V gene encodes CDR1 MNHGY and CDR2 SAAAGT. The CDR3 bases are TGTGCCAGCAGTTACTCGTGGGGGGTCAGCAATCAGCCCCAGCATTTT. Translation gives CASSYSWGVSNQPQHF.

There are a few counts of this clone. The chain recombines TRBV6-5 with TRBJ1-1; no clear D. Per germline, CDR1 MNHEY and CDR2 SVGAGI. The CDR3 length is 11 residues. Trimming took off 6 bases at V and 5 bases at J, with 7 bases between the two ends. The CDR3 is CASRSRTEAFF. CDR3 DNA sequence: TGTGCCAGCAGGTCGAGGACTGAAGCTTTCTTT.

This clone was seen only a few times. The chain employs TRBV20-1 and TRBJ2-3; 8 positions agree with TRBD2. CDR1 and CDR2 (germline): DFQATT, SNEGSKA (reference sequence). The trim removed 3 bases at V and 4 bases at J, leaving 9 bases unmatched. The CDR3 runs 15 residues. CDR3 protein: CSASISAGGPDTQYF. The DNA for the CDR3 is TGCAGTGCTAGTATTTCGGCGGGGGGTCCAGATACGCAGTATTTT.

The chain recombines TRBV7-8 with TRBJ2-2, with TRBD2 identical over 8 bases. The CDR3 contains 16 residues. Germline V gene lookup returns CDR1 SGHVS and CDR2 FQNEAQ. With 7 bases clipped from V and 5 bases from J, the junction kept 12 bases outside the gene matches. In DNA, the CDR3 is TGTGCCAGCACCCATTTGAGCGGGGGTAGGACCGGGGAGCTGTTTTTT. Its protein is CASTHLSGGRTGELFF.

The genes are TRBV5-4 and TRBJ2-7; TRBD2 agrees at 7 bases. After removal of 0 bases from V and 5 bases from J, the junction contained 5 bases not matched to a gene. CDR1 is SGHNT and CDR2 is YYREEE in the germline V gene (reference sequence). The CDR3 has 14 amino acids. CDR3 sequence: CASSLGRGGDEQYV. CDR3 DNA sequence: TGTGCCAGCAGCTTGGGTCGGGGAGGGGACGAGCAGTACGTC.

This clone is a singleton in its sample. The rearrangement joins TRBV18 to TRBJ1-3, with unresolved D. Deletions cut 6 bases from V and 4 bases from J, with 10 bases between. The CDR3 has 13 amino acids. Germline assignment: CDR1 KGHSH and CDR2 LQKENI. The CDR3 coding sequence is TGTGCCAGCTCTTCCGGGTTAGGAAACACCATATATTTT. Its translation: CASSSGLGNTIYF.

The rearrangement uses TRBV6-2 or TRBV6-3 and TRBJ2-2, with D hard to call. V was shortened by 0 bases and J by 1 base, with 3 bases between the two germline ends. The CDR3 is 14 residues long. Germline lookup yields CDR1 MNHEY and CDR2 SVGEGT. The CDR3 is CASSYSWNTGELFF. In DNA, the CDR3 is TGTGCCAGCAGTTACTCCTGGAACACCGGGGAGCTGTTTTTT.

This clone has just one count. The rearrangement uses TRBV7-3 and TRBJ2-1; perhaps TRBD2 as D (5 bases). V was clipped by 5 bases and J by 0 bases, with 11 bases between them. The CDR3 is 15 amino acids. Germline V gene lookup returns CDR1 SGHTA and CDR2 FQGTGA. The CDR3 nucleotides are TGTGCCAGCAGCCCGGACTCCGCCTCCTACAATGAGCAGTTCTTC. It yields the protein CASSPDSASYNEQFF.

This clone appeared a few times. This chain joins TRBV4-3 and TRBJ1-1; D is possibly TRBD1 (6 bases). With 0 bases removed from V and 2 bases from J, the gap between germline ends came to 10 bases. The CDR3 has 15 amino acids. CDR1 LGHNA and CDR2 YSLEER come from the germline V gene. The CDR3, as DNA: TGCGCCAGCAGCCAAGACAGGGGCGAAAACACTGAAGCTTTCTTT. This sequence encodes CASSQDRGENTEAFF.

The rearrangement uses TRBV12-3 or TRBV12-4 and TRBJ1-2; D is uncertain. Trimming shortened V by 5 bases and J by 7 bases, and 14 bases separated the two germline ends. This CDR3 contains 13 residues. The CDR3 protein is CASSTRGRAGYTF. DNA for the CDR3: TGTGCCAGCAGTACTCGGGGTCGTGCTGGCTACACCTTC.

V and J are TRBV4-2 and TRBJ2-2, with D possibly TRBD2 on 6 matching bases. Per germline, CDR1 LGHNA and CDR2 YNFKEQ. There are 15 residues in the CDR3. V shed 0 bases and J shed 3 bases, with 8 bases lying between them. CDR3 sequence reads: CASSQDWGDTGELFF. The CDR3 DNA reads as TGTGCCAGCAGCCAAGATTGGGGGGACACCGGGGAGCTGTTTTTT.

This rearrangement joins TRBV2 to TRBJ2-5, with TRBD1 identical over 8 bases. The CDR3 totals 13 residues. Germline V gives CDR1 SNHLY, CDR2 FYNNEI. The ends lost 6 bases at V and 4 bases at J; junction bases unmatched: 4. CDR3 amino acids: CASSMTGVETQYF. The CDR3 DNA is TGTGCCAGCAGCATGACAGGGGTAGAGACCCAGTACTTC.

Written as DNA, the CDR3 is TGTGCCACCGAAGGGACTGTGTTCGGCTACACCTTC. Its protein product is CATEGTVFGYTF. The rearrangement links TRBV10-3 to TRBJ1-2, with D possibly matching TRBD1 (5 bases). The CDR3 covers 12 residues. Germline V gene lookup returns CDR1 ENHRY and CDR2 SYGVKD. Trimming stripped 10 bases from V and 8 bases from J, with 17 bases between.

This rearrangement joins TRBV6-6 to TRBJ1-1; 8 bases are shared with TRBD1. The germline gives CDR1 MNHNY, CDR2 SVGAGI (reference sequence). V trimming: 6 bases; J trimming: 3 bases; junction bases outside the gene matches: 3. The CDR3 extends over 13 amino acids. CDR3 coding DNA: TGTGCCAGCAGACAGGGGGTGGACACTGAAGCTTTCTTT. As protein: CASRQGVDTEAFF.

The chain joins TRBV5-1 to TRBJ2-1, with TRBD1 matching over 9 bases. There are 15 residues in the CDR3. The germline CDR1 and CDR2 sequences are SGHRS and YFSETQ. The junction had 9 bases not matched to a gene; V was cut back by 5 bases and J by 6 bases. CDR3 loop: CASRRPGQGTNEQFF. The CDR3 DNA sequence: TGCGCCAGCAGGCGGCCGGGACAGGGTACCAATGAGCAGTTCTTC. The whole variable domain, filled in from reference TRBV5-1 and TRBJ2-1, reads KAGVTQTPRYLIKTRGQQVTLSCSPISGHRSVSWYQQTPGQGLQFLFEYFSETQRNKGNFPGRFSGRQFSNSRSEMNVSTLELGDSALYLCASRRPGQGTNEQFFGPGTRLTVL.

V is TRBV10-3 and J is TRBJ1-6, with D tentatively TRBD1 (6 bases). V dropped 0 bases and J dropped 8 bases, with 11 bases sitting between them. CDR1 is ENHRY, CDR2 SYGVKD, per germline. The CDR3 consists of 15 residues. The DNA of the CDR3 is TGTGCCATCAGTGAGTCGCAGGGGAACGATTCACCCCTCCACTTT. It codes for CAISESQGNDSPLHF.

This chain links TRBV9 with TRBJ1-1; D unclear. The germline V gene has CDR1 SGDLS and CDR2 YYNGEE. The ends were cut back, 6 bases at V and 6 bases at J, with 12 bases in the middle. The CDR3 runs to 12 residues. Written as DNA, the CDR3 is TGTGCCAGCACGAACAAGTTCGCTGAAGCTTTCTTT. It is translated as CASTNKFAEAFF.

The chain recombines TRBV15 with TRBJ2-5, with D maybe TRBD1 (5 bases). CDR3 length: 14 residues. Deletions cut 6 bases from V and 1 base from J, with 12 bases between. Germline V gene lookup returns CDR1 LNHNV and CDR2 YYDKDF (reference sequence). The CDR3 spells CATSQTAIQETQYF. For the CDR3, the DNA is TGTGCCACCAGTCAGACAGCCATCCAAGAGACCCAGTACTTC.

The chain joins TRBV19 to TRBJ2-1, with D perhaps matching TRBD1 (5 bases). Germline V gene lookup returns CDR1 LNHDA and CDR2 SQIVND (reference sequence). The CDR3 consists of 13 residues. V lost 3 bases to trimming and J lost 10 bases, with 13 bases between them. CDR3 residues: CASSISRAREQFF. The CDR3 DNA reads TGTGCCAGTAGTATTAGCAGGGCTCGCGAGCAGTTCTTC.

The chain carries TRBV12-3 or TRBV12-4 and TRBJ1-1; D remains ambiguous. CDR3 length: 11 amino acids. Trimming stripped 6 bases from V and 8 bases from J, with 10 bases between. Written as DNA, the CDR3 is TGTGCCAGCAGCCGAGGAAGCGAAGCTTTCTTT. It yields the protein CASSRGSEAFF.

The gene calls are TRBV19 and TRBJ2-5, with 10 bases aligning to TRBD1. The CDR3 contains 16 residues. Germline V gene lookup returns CDR1 LNHDA and CDR2 SQIVND (reference sequence). Unmatched junction bases numbered 6, after V lost 5 bases and J lost 0 bases. Here the CDR3 DNA reads TGTGCCAGTAGTCACCGGGACAGGGGAGACCAAGAGACCCAGTACTTC. Translating gives CASSHRDRGDQETQYF.